This TCR beta chain was recovered during a study of T cell responses to AZD1222 COVID-19 vaccine. Points from the study as a whole: The study identified only a handful of AZD1222 recipients as seropositive at baseline. The study found Spike-specific TCR breadth and depth rose after two AZD1222 doses. Clonal diversity may have been underestimated, and the donors were mostly white British, with more females than males.

The CDR3 extends over 13 amino acids. V gave up 4 bases and J gave up 7 bases, with 11 bases separating them. Germline V lookup: CDR1 SGHTA, CDR2 FQGTGA. This clone was seen only once. Its antigen is as yet unknown. Sequencing used immunoSEQ multiplex PCR; TCRdb keeps in-frame clones, though not all of them. The repertoire includes around 140,000 clones, about 92% of them detected once, and more than 8.5% sits in the top ten. The material was peripheral blood, obtained on day 0 of AZD1222 vaccination. This receptor was taken from an adult in good health. The chain uses TRBV7-3 and TRBJ2-1; D remains ambiguous. Written as DNA, the CDR3 is TGTGCCAGCAGCTCGACCGGGCCTAATGAGCAGTTCTTC. Its protein product is CASSSTGPNEQFF.